This T cell receptor (beta chain) was sequenced during a study of blood T cell repertoires in COVID-19. Whole-study context: The samples span acute and convalescent COVID-19 from the United States, Italy and Spain.

This CDR3 is 17 amino acids long. CDR1 and CDR2 (germline): SGHRS, YFSETQ. V gave up 2 bases and J gave up 4 bases; unmatched junction bases: 9. Participant-reported clinical history was the basis for cohort assignment. Donors of Cohort 3 who recovered were those that had two negative PCRs, clearance, or symptom resolution. In the authors' methods: Using reference gene primer amplification, nucleated cell counts were estimated. Assay used: immunoSEQ multiplex PCR; TCRdb lists only in-frame clones, some missing. The V and J calls and clone size are taken from that table; D and trimming were inferred from the DNA. This sample has around 250,000 clones, with around 84% found just once.

The sample consisted of PBMCs or T cells enriched from blood (not recorded which). This chain links TRBV5-1 with TRBJ1-1; 12 bases map to TRBD1. This clonotype was obtained from a woman aged 45 to 65 who had recovered from COVID-19. The CDR3 nucleotides are TGCGCCAGCAGCTTCGGGACAGGGGGCGCCAGGGGCACTGAAGCTTTCTTT. Translation: CASSFGTGGARGTEAFF.